The next 29 T cell receptor beta chains were all read from a single sample in a study of CD8 T cells in Susac syndrome. Reverse transcription used about 0.45 to 1 ug RNA and random hexamers. TCRdb re-called the immunoSEQ multiplex PCR reads with MiXCR, one entry per CDR3 protein. The repertoire holds approximately 90,000 distinct CDR3 sequences, with just under 95% as singletons. The sample taken for sequencing was CD8+ T cells from PBMCs. These receptors were taken from a human donor in good health.

This sequence joins TRBV7-8 and TRBJ2-6; 10 bases match TRBD2. The length of the CDR3 is 17 residues. J was trimmed by 4 bases and V by 2 bases; bases with no gene match: 5. Germline CDR1 and CDR2: SGHVS and FQNEAQ. The CDR3 nucleotides are TGTGCCAGCAGCTTATCTAGCGGGGGTGACGGGGCCAACGTCCTGACTTTC. This sequence encodes CASSLSSGGDGANVLTF.

The chain is built from TRBV7-9 and TRBJ1-2; D is perhaps TRBD1 (5 bases). V was trimmed by 5 bases and J by 0 bases, leaving 13 bases between them. Germline V gene sequence: CDR1 SEHNR, CDR2 FQNEAQ (reference sequence). The CDR3 has 15 amino acids. CDR3 sequence reads: CASSAGTATNYGYTF. DNA for the CDR3: TGTGCCAGCAGCGCCGGGACGGCGACTAACTATGGCTACACCTTC.

The rearrangement joins TRBV5-1 to TRBJ2-7; 10 nucleotides agree with TRBD1. Germline loops: CDR1 SGHRS, CDR2 YFSETQ. There are 15 residues in the CDR3. V lost 1 base to trimming and J lost 3 bases; unmatched junction nucleotides: 4. Here the CDR3 DNA reads TGCGCCAGCAGCTTGCCGGGACAGGGGATCTACGAGCAGTACTTC. This gives the protein CASSLPGQGIYEQYF.

In its sample, this clonotype was seen once. The rearrangement links TRBV6-1 to TRBJ2-7, with D unresolved. Germline CDR1 MNHNS, CDR2 SASEGT. The CDR3 consists of 16 residues. The V end lost 6 bases, the J end lost 2 bases, and 20 bases lay between the germline ends. CDR3 in DNA: TGTGCCAGCAGCCCCCAGGTGGCGGAGATGCCCTACGAGCAGTACTTC. It translates to CASSPQVAEMPYEQYF.

This clonotype was detected only once. J is TRBJ2-2 and V is TRBV7-9, with unresolved D. The CDR3 is 14 amino acids. Trimming stripped 3 bases from V and 1 base from J, with 6 bases between. Germline CDR1 is SEHNR and CDR2 is FQNEAQ (reference sequence). The CDR3 DNA reads as TGTGCCAGCAGCTTGGAGAGGAACACCGGGGAGCTGTTTTTT. Translation: CASSLERNTGELFF.

V and J are TRBV7-9 and TRBJ2-5, with 7 bases aligning to TRBD1. The CDR3 runs to 13 residues. The V segment lost 0 bases and the J segment 7 bases; nucleotides outside the gene matches: 2. CDR1 is SEHNR and CDR2 is FQNEAQ in the germline V gene (reference sequence). The CDR3 here is CASSLAGDRTQYF. CDR3 nucleotide sequence: TGTGCCAGCAGCTTAGCAGGGGACAGGACCCAGTACTTC.

The chain uses TRBV7-9 and TRBJ2-7; no clear D gene. The CDR3 is 15 residues long. CDR1 is SEHNR, CDR2 FQNEAQ, per germline (reference sequence). V was shortened by 5 bases and J by 2 bases, with 16 bases between the two germline ends. The CDR3 spells CASSPQAAGPYEQYF. Here the CDR3 DNA reads TGTGCCAGCAGCCCTCAGGCAGCCGGACCCTACGAGCAGTACTTC. The full variable domain, its missing parts supplied by reference TRBV7-9 and TRBJ2-7, is DTGVSQNPRHKITKRGQNVTFRCDPISEHNRLYWYRQTLGQGPEFLTYFQNEAQLEKSRLLSDRFSAERPKGSFSTLEIQRTEQGDSAMYLCASSPQAAGPYEQYFGPGTRLTVT.

The V and J genes are TRBV5-1 and TRBJ1-1; D is unclear. The germline gives CDR1 SGHRS, CDR2 YFSETQ. This CDR3 spans 14 amino acids. Trimming removed 4 bases from V and 1 base from J, with 11 bases in between. The CDR3 loop reads CASSPGVPNTEAFF. CDR3 DNA: TGCGCCAGCAGCCCCGGGGTCCCGAACACTGAAGCTTTCTTT. Full variable domain (missing parts from reference TRBV5-1 and TRBJ1-1): KAGVTQTPRYLIKTRGQQVTLSCSPISGHRSVSWYQQTPGQGLQFLFEYFSETQRNKGNFPGRFSGRQFSNSRSEMNVSTLELGDSALYLCASSPGVPNTEAFFGQGTRLTVV.

The CDR3 nucleotides read TGTGCCAGCAGTACCAGCGGGGGAGGCACAGATACGCAGTATTTT. Translated: CASSTSGGGTDTQYF. The chain is built from TRBV6-2 or TRBV6-3 and TRBJ2-3; 8 nucleotides line up with TRBD2. Trimming cost V 5 bases and J 1 base; bases outside gene matches: 5. There are 15 residues in the CDR3. Germline CDR1 is MNHEY and CDR2 is SVGEGT.

V usage is TRBV19 and J usage is TRBJ2-3; D gene uncertain. From germline, CDR1 is LNHDA and CDR2 SQIVND (reference sequence). CDR3 size: 12 residues. V was trimmed by 3 bases and J by 5 bases, leaving 6 bases between them. CDR3 DNA: TGTGCCAGTAGTATGCGCGTAGATACGCAGTATTTT. Residues: CASSMRVDTQYF. The entire variable domain, with the rest obtained from reference TRBV19 and TRBJ2-3, is as follows: DGGITQSPKYLFRKEGQNVTLSCEQNLNHDAMYWYRQDPGQGLRLIYYSQIVNDFQKGDIAEGYSVSREKKESFPLTVTSAQKNPTAFYLCASSMRVDTQYFGPGTRLTVL.

CDR3 amino acids: CSARDSGHNQPQHF. The CDR3 nucleotides are TGCAGTGCTAGAGATTCTGGTCATAATCAGCCCCAGCATTTT. The chain uses TRBV20-1 and TRBJ1-5; D remains ambiguous. CDR1 and CDR2 from the germline V gene are DFQATT and SNEGSKA (reference sequence). V dropped 0 bases and J dropped 4 bases, with 10 bases sitting between them. The length of the CDR3 is 14 residues.

This rearrangement joins TRBV3-1 to TRBJ2-2, with 10 positions matching TRBD1. CDR3 size: 15 residues. Germline CDR1 and CDR2: LGHDT and YNNKEL (reference sequence). After removal of 6 bases from V and 2 bases from J, the junction contained 3 bases not matched to a gene. CDR3 sequence (DNA): TGTGCCAGCAGGGGACAGGGGATTAACACCGGGGAGCTGTTTTTT. Residues: CASRGQGINTGELFF. The variable domain in full, completed from reference TRBV3-1 and TRBJ2-2, reads DTAVSQTPKYLVTQMGNDKSIKCEQNLGHDTMYWYKQDSKKFLKIMFSYNNKELIINETVPNRFSPKSPDKAHLNLHINSLELGDSAVYFCASRGQGINTGELFFGEGSRLTVL.

The V call is TRBV18, the J call TRBJ1-6; D is uncertain. Germline V CDR1 and CDR2: KGHSH, LQKENI. The CDR3 totals 12 residues. The germline V and J ends were trimmed by 3 bases and 7 bases, with 4 bases remaining between them. The CDR3 DNA is TGTGCCAGCTCACCCCTCAATTCACCCCTCCACTTT. Amino acids: CASSPLNSPLHF.

This chain connects TRBV19 to TRBJ2-3; 7 positions match TRBD2. Per the germline V gene, CDR1 is LNHDA and CDR2 is SQIVND (reference sequence). The V segment lost 7 bases and the J segment 2 bases; nucleotides outside the gene matches: 9. The CDR3 totals 15 residues. The chain's CDR3 is CASTHSGAITDTQYF. DNA of the CDR3: TGTGCCAGTACCCACAGCGGGGCGATCACAGATACGCAGTATTTT.

V is TRBV9 and J is TRBJ2-1; TRBD2 matches 9 bases. The CDR3 consists of 16 residues. Germline CDR1 SGDLS, CDR2 YYNGEE. Trimming at V came to 0 bases and at J to 7 bases, leaving 8 bases not matched to a gene. CDR3 sequence (DNA): TGTGCCAGCAGCGTAGCGGGGCGGGGGGGCCGGAATGAGCAGTTCTTC. This sequence encodes CASSVAGRGGRNEQFF.

This chain connects TRBV2 to TRBJ2-2, with D possibly called TRBD1 or TRBD2 (5 bases each). This CDR3 comprises 16 residues. Trimming pared 6 bases from V and 3 bases from J, leaving 17 bases between. Germline V lookup: CDR1 SNHLY, CDR2 FYNNEI. The CDR3 coding sequence is TGTGCCAGCAGCCTGGGCCCCAGGGACGACACCGGGGAGCTGTTTTTT. Residues: CASSLGPRDDTGELFF.

The V and J genes are TRBV7-9 and TRBJ1-2; D is ambiguous. CDR1 is SEHNR and CDR2 is FQNEAQ in the germline V gene (reference sequence). Trimming pared 0 bases from V and 2 bases from J, leaving 10 bases between. The CDR3 is made up of 15 amino acids. The CDR3 sequence is CASSLAGELNYGYTF. CDR3 bases: TGTGCCAGCAGCTTAGCGGGAGAACTAAACTATGGCTACACCTTC.

V usage is TRBV12-3 or TRBV12-4 and J usage is TRBJ1-4; the D is unclear. The CDR3 consists of 12 residues. Trimming stripped 5 bases from V and 4 bases from J, with 5 bases between. The CDR3 reads CASSGFNEKLFF. CDR3 nucleotides: TGTGCCAGCAGTGGTTTTAATGAAAAACTGTTTTTT.

The chain recombines TRBV3-1 with TRBJ2-1; 8 nucleotides align to TRBD2. Trimming at V came to 1 base and at J to 4 bases, leaving 6 bases not matched to a gene. The CDR3 runs to 16 residues. Germline-derived CDR1 and CDR2 are LGHDT and YNNKEL (reference sequence). This CDR3 reads CASSQVPRGAYNEQFF. The CDR3 DNA follows: TGTGCCAGCAGCCAAGTCCCGCGGGGGGCGTACAATGAGCAGTTCTTC.

The V gene is TRBV7-6, the J gene TRBJ1-1; D is ambiguous. CDR1 and CDR2 from the germline V gene are SGHVS and FNYEAQ. The CDR3 extends over 15 amino acids. The germline V and J ends were trimmed by 5 bases and 0 bases, with 13 bases remaining between them. The chain's CDR3 is CASSLSDILNTEAFF. The CDR3 nucleotides are TGTGCCAGCAGCCTTTCTGACATCTTGAACACTGAAGCTTTCTTT.

The chain joins TRBV2 to TRBJ2-7; D may be TRBD1 (5 bases). Trimming took off 6 bases at V and 0 bases at J, with 9 bases between the two ends. The CDR3 totals 13 residues. CDR1 is SNHLY and CDR2 is FYNNEI in the germline V gene. As DNA, the CDR3 is TGTGCCAGCAGAAACAGGAGCTCCTACGAGCAGTACTTC. Protein sequence: CASRNRSSYEQYF. Full variable domain (remainder filled in from reference TRBV2 and TRBJ2-7): EPEVTQTPSHQVTQMGQEVILRCVPISNHLYFYWYRQILGQKVEFLVSFYNNEISEKSEIFDDQFSVERPDGSNFTLKIRSTKLEDSAMYFCASRNRSSYEQYFGPGTRLTVT.

The chain combines TRBV14 with TRBJ2-7, with D possibly being TRBD1 or TRBD2 (6 bases each). This CDR3 is 13 amino acids long. V was pared by 0 bases and J by 10 bases, with 13 bases between. CDR1 is SGHDN and CDR2 is FVKESK in the germline V gene. In nucleotides, the CDR3 is TGTGCCAGCAGCCAAGATTTTAGGGGGGAACAGTACTTC. Amino acid sequence: CASSQDFRGEQYF.

The gene calls are TRBV3-1 and TRBJ2-5, with 9 bases that match TRBD2. There are 17 residues in the CDR3. Per germline, CDR1 LGHDT and CDR2 YNNKEL (reference sequence). The J segment lost 0 bases and the V segment lost 0 bases, leaving 5 bases of the junction unmatched. CDR3 nucleotides: TGTGCCAGCAGCCAAGAGTCCGCGGGGGGGAACCAAGAGACCCAGTACTTC. It specifies CASSQESAGGNQETQYF.

The CDR3 protein is CSTRQGGQETQYF. The CDR3 DNA is TGCAGCACCCGACAGGGAGGCCAAGAGACCCAGTACTTC. The chain combines TRBV29-1 with TRBJ2-5; a possible D gene is TRBD1 (7 bases). The ends were cut back, 8 bases at V and 1 base at J, with 14 bases in the middle. This CDR3 spans 13 amino acids. CDR1 is SQVTM, CDR2 ANQGSEA, per germline.

This clonotype was observed a single time. This chain links TRBV29-1 with TRBJ2-7; D is perhaps TRBD1 or TRBD2 (5 bases each). Germline-derived CDR1 and CDR2 are SQVTM and ANQGSEA. The CDR3 contains 12 residues. The V end lost 5 bases, the J end lost 3 bases, and 11 bases lay between the germline ends. CDR3 in amino acids: CSVPGPSYEQYF. CDR3 coding DNA: TGCAGCGTTCCGGGACCGAGCTACGAGCAGTACTTC.

V and J are TRBV6-5 and TRBJ1-2; the D gene is possibly TRBD1 (5 bases). Germline CDR1 and CDR2: MNHEY and SVGAGI. This CDR3 spans 15 amino acids. V lost 5 bases, J lost 6 bases, and 19 bases lay in between. CDR3 nucleotides: TGTGCCAGCAGTCCCCTTCAGGGAGGGTTTAATGGCTACACCTTC. This encodes CASSPLQGGFNGYTF.

The gene calls are TRBV11-2 and TRBJ2-2, with 8 bases aligning to TRBD1. Per the germline V gene, CDR1 is SGHAT and CDR2 is FQNNGV. With V trimmed by 9 bases and J by 5 bases, 8 bases remained unmatched. The CDR3 totals 14 residues. CDR3 residues: CASPGQGNTGELFF. The CDR3 region has the DNA TGTGCCAGTCCTGGACAGGGAAATACCGGGGAGCTGTTTTTT.

The chain has TRBV4-1 and TRBJ2-1; D unresolved. Looked up from germline, CDR1 is MGHRA and CDR2 is YSYEKL. This CDR3 has 14 amino acids. Trimming cost V 4 bases and J 5 bases, with 12 bases left between them. CDR3: CASSPAWADNEQFF. CDR3 nucleotide sequence: TGCGCCAGCAGCCCCGCATGGGCGGACAATGAGCAGTTCTTC.

The rearrangement joins TRBV9 to TRBJ2-3, with 10 bases aligning to TRBD2. CDR1 is SGDLS and CDR2 is YYNGEE in the germline V gene. With 0 bases clipped from V and 2 bases from J, the junction kept 3 bases outside the gene matches. The CDR3 has 16 amino acids. The CDR3 DNA reads TGTGCCAGCAGCGTAGGAGCGGGGGGGTACACAGATACGCAGTATTTT. Its translation is CASSVGAGGYTDTQYF.